One sample yielded the 16 T cell receptor beta chains listed below, sequenced in a study of long-term antiretroviral therapy in people with HIV. Assay version v3.0 of immunoSEQ was used, and it was run at survey level. The protocol was immunoSEQ multiplex PCR, while the TCRdb copy is restricted to in-frame clones and leaves out a portion. The data contain about 21,000 clones, around 81% of them singletons. This material consisted of unsorted PBMCs, taken 0.1 years before starting antiretroviral therapy. The receptors shown here come from a middle-aged man with HIV.

In this sample, this clone turned up once. The chain has TRBV7-2 and TRBJ2-3; TRBD2 agrees at 9 bases. Per the germline V gene, CDR1 is SGHTA and CDR2 is FQGNSA. This CDR3 is built from 15 residues. Trimming removed 5 bases from V and 5 bases from J; junction bases left unmatched: 8. CDR3 DNA: TGTGCCAGCAGCGTACGGCTAGCGGGGCGAGATACGCAGTATTTT. This encodes CASSVRLAGRDTQYF.

There are a few counts of this clone. This rearrangement joins TRBV21-1 to TRBJ1-2. TRBV21-1 is tagged as a pseudogene. The CDR3 consists of 14 residues. The chain's CDR3 is CASSKVASNYGYTF. The CDR3 nucleotides read TGTGCCAGCAGCAAAGTAGCCAGCAACTATGGCTACACCTTC.

Note on this clone: At one end, the junction sequence differs from germline, possibly due to a read error. The chain recombines TRBV11-2 with TRBJ2-7, with D possibly being TRBD1 or TRBD2 (6 bases each). Germline-derived CDR1 and CDR2 are SGHAT and FQNNGV. This CDR3 has 14 amino acids. CDR3 in DNA: TGTGCCAGCAGCTTAGGCAAAGGGGGGAAGGAGCTGTACTTC. Translation gives CASSLGKGGKELYF.

The rearrangement links TRBV6-1 to TRBJ1-2, with no clear D. CDR1 and CDR2 from the germline V gene are MNHNS and SASEGT. The CDR3 has 12 amino acids. V lost 2 bases and J 3 bases, leaving 4 bases between the germline ends. The CDR3 bases are TGTGCCAGCAGTGAAAAGGACTATGGCTACACCTTC. Its protein is CASSEKDYGYTF.

The rearrangement uses TRBV5-6 and TRBJ2-4; D might be TRBD2 (5 bases). Germline V gene data show CDR1 as SGHDT and CDR2 as YYEEEE. The CDR3 runs to 13 residues. V was clipped by 0 bases and J by 7 bases, with 8 bases between them. The CDR3 nucleotides read TGTGCCAGCAGCTTGGAACTAGTGAACATTCAGTACTTC. Protein: CASSLELVNIQYF.

This clone is a singleton in its sample. CDR3 loop: CASSLVSGGLGYGYTF. CDR3 coding DNA: TGTGCCAGCAGCTTAGTATCCGGTGGCTTAGGGTATGGCTACACCTTC. The gene calls are TRBV11-2 and TRBJ1-2; D unresolved. Germline loops: CDR1 SGHAT, CDR2 FQNNGV. V lost 1 base and J 5 bases, leaving 17 bases between the germline ends. There are 16 residues in the CDR3.

The V gene is TRBV7-6, the J gene TRBJ2-7; D gene unclear. The CDR3 has 16 amino acids. Deletions cut 5 bases from V and 5 bases from J, with 22 bases between. Germline V gives CDR1 SGHVS, CDR2 FNYEAQ. As DNA, the CDR3 is TGTGCCAGCAGCCCCGAACGAGACGGCCTAGAAGACGAGCAGTACTTC. Its translation is CASSPERDGLEDEQYF.

This chain joins TRBV2 and TRBJ2-1; 8 bases agree with TRBD1. Germline V gene lookup returns CDR1 SNHLY and CDR2 FYNNEI. The CDR3 has 14 amino acids. V gave up 3 bases and J gave up 9 bases; unmatched junction bases: 7. The CDR3 nucleotides are TGTGCCAGCAGTGATGGACAGGGAATGCTTGAGCAGTTCTTC. Translating it yields CASSDGQGMLEQFF.

J is TRBJ1-2 and V is TRBV28, with D possibly matching TRBD1 (5 bases). CDR3 size: 15 residues. Germline CDR1 MDHEN, CDR2 SYDVKM. The V gene lost 5 bases and the J gene lost 2 bases, with 15 bases spanning the gap. The CDR3 loop is CASSRRGRMNYGYTF. For the CDR3, the DNA is TGTGCCAGCAGTAGGAGGGGCAGGATGAACTATGGCTACACCTTC.

V usage is TRBV25-1 and J usage is TRBJ2-3, with D unclear. The CDR3 spans 14 residues. Per the germline V gene, CDR1 is MGHDK and CDR2 is SYGVNS. V lost 1 base and J lost 10, with 15 bases in between. The CDR3: CASSESTRLTSQYF. The CDR3 DNA is TGTGCCAGCAGTGAATCGACCCGACTGACGTCGCAGTATTTT.

J is TRBJ1-2 and V is TRBV6-6; 10 positions agree with TRBD1. This CDR3 region has 14 residues. V shed 4 bases, J shed 8 bases, and the junction held 7 bases outside the gene matches. Germline V gene lookup returns CDR1 MNHNY and CDR2 SVGAGI (reference sequence). CDR3 sequence reads: CASSSGTGEGGYTF. CDR3 nucleotide sequence: TGTGCCAGCAGTTCCGGGACAGGGGAAGGCGGCTACACCTTC.

The chain carries TRBV30 and TRBJ2-1; TRBD2 agrees at 7 bases. The germline gives CDR1 GTSNPN, CDR2 SVGIG (reference sequence). The CDR3 extends over 14 amino acids. The trim removed 5 bases at V and 0 bases at J, leaving 4 bases unmatched. The CDR3 sequence is CAWVSGNSYNEQFF. The DNA of the CDR3 is TGTGCCTGGGTGAGCGGGAACTCCTACAATGAGCAGTTCTTC.

The rearrangement joins TRBV19 to TRBJ2-7, with D hard to call. The V and J ends lost 3 bases and 3 bases respectively, with 15 bases between them. Germline assignment: CDR1 LNHDA and CDR2 SQIVND (reference sequence). The CDR3 sequence is 15 residues long. The CDR3, as DNA: TGTGCCAGTAGTATTGGTTCTGGACCGGGCTACGAGCAGTACTTC. Its protein is CASSIGSGPGYEQYF.

The rearrangement joins TRBV2 to TRBJ1-1; D call uncertain. Trimming removed 2 bases from V and 0 bases from J, with 10 bases in between. The CDR3 sequence is 15 residues long. CDR1 and CDR2 (germline): SNHLY, FYNNEI. The CDR3: CASSEWHTMNTEAFF. The CDR3 DNA reads TGTGCCAGCAGTGAATGGCACACCATGAACACTGAAGCTTTCTTT.

The V gene is TRBV28, the J gene TRBJ2-5; 10 bases are shared with TRBD2. The CDR3 extends over 13 amino acids. V shed 3 bases, J shed 5 bases, and the junction held 0 bases outside the gene matches. CDR1 and CDR2 from the germline V gene are MDHEN and SYDVKM. The CDR3 loop is CASSFSGGETQYF. As DNA, the CDR3 is TGTGCCAGCAGTTTTAGCGGGGGGGAGACCCAGTACTTC.

The chain links TRBV7-9 to TRBJ2-5; perhaps TRBD1 as D (6 bases). Germline V gene sequence: CDR1 SEHNR, CDR2 FQNEAQ (reference sequence). The V gene lost 5 bases and the J gene lost 4 bases, with 14 bases spanning the gap. The CDR3 covers 14 residues. DNA of the CDR3: TGTGCCAGCAGCCCCCAACAGGGAGCAGAGACCCAGTACTTC. This encodes CASSPQQGAETQYF.